Sequencing of this T cell receptor beta chain was carried out in a study of early stage breast cancer tumors. The V and J ends lost 1 base and 5 bases respectively, with 9 bases between them. Germline CDR1 is KGHSH and CDR2 is LQKENI. The CDR3 runs 14 residues. General study points: Bulk DNA sequencing of unsorted cells missed chain pairing and markers. Tumors had around 2.5-fold higher T cell density than normal breast.

Each sample had two DNA replicates, roughly 0.48 ug blood or around 1.5 ug tissue. Profiling relied on immunoSEQ multiplex PCR, and the TCRdb table lists in-frame clones only, not all of them. The sample shows about 46,000 clones, around four fifths of them seen only once. This clone was seen more than once but under ten times. Its target is unknown. Sequencing was performed on blood. This clonotype was sampled from a person aged 40-50 years with breast cancer. The chain has TRBV18 and TRBJ2-1; maybe TRBD1 (5 bases). The CDR3 region has the DNA TGTGCCAGCTCACCACGGACATACGACAATGAGCAGTTCTTC. Translated, it gives CASSPRTYDNEQFF.